This TCR beta chain was recovered during a study of blood T cell repertoires in COVID-19. As for the study in general: The United States, Italy and Spain were the sources of the acute and convalescent COVID-19 samples. From T cells, B-cell-depleted T cells, or PBMCs came the material, which was cDNA or gDNA.

TCRdb's table, derived via immunoSEQ multiplex PCR, lists solely in-frame clones and lacks some. The sample yields about 170,000 clones, approximately 83% seen once. V lost 7 bases, J lost 0 bases, and 6 bases lay in between. Germline CDR1 SNHLY, CDR2 FYNNEI. This CDR3 comprises 13 residues. The sequencing sample was made of peripheral blood. The genes are TRBV2 and TRBJ1-4; D unresolved. The sequence was obtained from a man in his 70s with active or convalescent COVID-19. For the CDR3, the DNA is TGTGCCAGCACCAGCGCAACTAATGAAAAACTGTTTTTT. It yields the protein CASTSATNEKLFF. Complete variable domain (other parts from reference TRBV2 and TRBJ1-4): EPEVTQTPSHQVTQMGQEVILRCVPISNHLYFYWYRQILGQKVEFLVSFYNNEISEKSEIFDDQFSVERPDGSNFTLKIRSTKLEDSAMYFCASTSATNEKLFFGSGTQLSVL.